This entry describes one T cell receptor (beta chain). The data were obtained in a study of cytomegalovirus exposure and HLA in healthy donors. The CDR3 has 14 amino acids. Trimming left V 3 bases short and J 5 bases short, with 13 bases between. Germline CDR1 reads MNHEY; CDR2 reads SMNVEV (reference sequence). PCR primers comprised 60 Vbeta and 13 Jbeta primers. Some clones are missing from TCRdb's copy, which holds only in-frame ones; the method was immunoSEQ multiplex PCR. The repertoire holds some 96,000 clones, roughly 75% seen once, with just over 0.75% in the top ten. The sequenced sample consisted of PBMCs. This sequence was found in a woman aged 55-69 years in good health and CMV-seronegative. V gene TRBV27 combines with J gene TRBJ1-2, with D perhaps TRBD1 (6 bases). The CDR3 DNA sequence: TGTGCCAGCAGTTTCGGGGGCGGGGGGTATGGCTACACCTTC. This encodes CASSFGGGGYGYTF.